This T cell receptor beta chain was observed in a study of blood T cell repertoires in COVID-19. Using immunoSEQ multiplex PCR, the repertoire was profiled, and TCRdb retains in-frame clones only, with some absent. Here the sample spans about 270,000 clones, more than 85% being singletons. The ends lost 2 bases at V and 5 bases at J; junction bases unmatched: 10. The CDR3 consists of 16 residues. Germline V gives CDR1 SQVTM, CDR2 ANQGSEA. Sequenced material: PBMCs or T cells enriched from blood (not recorded which). The V and J genes are TRBV29-1 and TRBJ2-1, with 9 bases identical to TRBD2. The source of this sequence is a man in his forties or fifties who had been exposed to COVID-19. The DNA for the CDR3 is TGCAGCGTTGAAATCCGCGCAGGACTAGCGCACAATGAGCAGTTCTTC. Encoded protein: CSVEIRAGLAHNEQFF.